The clone carrying this TCR beta chain was observed a single time. Sampled blood was obtained at baseline, cycle 4 day 1, and cycle 7 day 1. This specimen comes from a study of OX40 agonist ivuxolimab in advanced cancers. Libraries were prepared by immunoSEQ multiplex PCR; TCRdb keeps only in-frame clonotypes and omits some of them. The sample yields roughly 35,000 clones, 70% to 85% seen once. The sequence was obtained from an adult with an advanced solid tumor such as melanoma, head and neck, liver or kidney cancer. Sequenced material: CD4+ or CD8+ T cells sorted from blood, taken in a trial of the OX40 agonist ivuxolimab.

For the CDR3, the DNA is TGTGCCAGCAGTTGGGACACCTCCTATAATTCACCCCTCCACTTT. Translating gives CASSWDTSYNSPLHF. This chain joins TRBV2 and TRBJ1-6; D may be TRBD1 (6 bases). Trimming took 5 bases from V and 0 from J, leaving 8 bases between them. Germline assignment: CDR1 SNHLY and CDR2 FYNNEI. The CDR3 sequence is 15 residues long.